What follows is one TCR beta chain and its context. The V gene lost 0 bases and the J gene lost 4 bases, with 7 bases spanning the gap. CDR1 LGHDT and CDR2 YNNKEL come from the germline V gene (reference sequence). This CDR3 comprises 14 residues. The data were obtained in a study of T cell responses to AZD1222 COVID-19 vaccine. The wider study: Analysis merged second doses at about 4 or about 12 weeks.

Clones were sequenced by immunoSEQ multiplex PCR, and TCRdb holds only the in-frame ones, with some missing. The sample contains 200,000 or so clones, around 92% of which appear only once. The J gene is TRBJ1-5, the V gene TRBV3-1 (or the pseudogene TRBV3-2); D call uncertain. This TCR came from an adult in good health. The material was peripheral blood, obtained on day 0 of AZD1222 vaccination. CDR3: CASSQEGNNQPQHF. DNA for the CDR3: TGTGCCAGCAGCCAAGAAGGGAATAATCAGCCCCAGCATTTT.